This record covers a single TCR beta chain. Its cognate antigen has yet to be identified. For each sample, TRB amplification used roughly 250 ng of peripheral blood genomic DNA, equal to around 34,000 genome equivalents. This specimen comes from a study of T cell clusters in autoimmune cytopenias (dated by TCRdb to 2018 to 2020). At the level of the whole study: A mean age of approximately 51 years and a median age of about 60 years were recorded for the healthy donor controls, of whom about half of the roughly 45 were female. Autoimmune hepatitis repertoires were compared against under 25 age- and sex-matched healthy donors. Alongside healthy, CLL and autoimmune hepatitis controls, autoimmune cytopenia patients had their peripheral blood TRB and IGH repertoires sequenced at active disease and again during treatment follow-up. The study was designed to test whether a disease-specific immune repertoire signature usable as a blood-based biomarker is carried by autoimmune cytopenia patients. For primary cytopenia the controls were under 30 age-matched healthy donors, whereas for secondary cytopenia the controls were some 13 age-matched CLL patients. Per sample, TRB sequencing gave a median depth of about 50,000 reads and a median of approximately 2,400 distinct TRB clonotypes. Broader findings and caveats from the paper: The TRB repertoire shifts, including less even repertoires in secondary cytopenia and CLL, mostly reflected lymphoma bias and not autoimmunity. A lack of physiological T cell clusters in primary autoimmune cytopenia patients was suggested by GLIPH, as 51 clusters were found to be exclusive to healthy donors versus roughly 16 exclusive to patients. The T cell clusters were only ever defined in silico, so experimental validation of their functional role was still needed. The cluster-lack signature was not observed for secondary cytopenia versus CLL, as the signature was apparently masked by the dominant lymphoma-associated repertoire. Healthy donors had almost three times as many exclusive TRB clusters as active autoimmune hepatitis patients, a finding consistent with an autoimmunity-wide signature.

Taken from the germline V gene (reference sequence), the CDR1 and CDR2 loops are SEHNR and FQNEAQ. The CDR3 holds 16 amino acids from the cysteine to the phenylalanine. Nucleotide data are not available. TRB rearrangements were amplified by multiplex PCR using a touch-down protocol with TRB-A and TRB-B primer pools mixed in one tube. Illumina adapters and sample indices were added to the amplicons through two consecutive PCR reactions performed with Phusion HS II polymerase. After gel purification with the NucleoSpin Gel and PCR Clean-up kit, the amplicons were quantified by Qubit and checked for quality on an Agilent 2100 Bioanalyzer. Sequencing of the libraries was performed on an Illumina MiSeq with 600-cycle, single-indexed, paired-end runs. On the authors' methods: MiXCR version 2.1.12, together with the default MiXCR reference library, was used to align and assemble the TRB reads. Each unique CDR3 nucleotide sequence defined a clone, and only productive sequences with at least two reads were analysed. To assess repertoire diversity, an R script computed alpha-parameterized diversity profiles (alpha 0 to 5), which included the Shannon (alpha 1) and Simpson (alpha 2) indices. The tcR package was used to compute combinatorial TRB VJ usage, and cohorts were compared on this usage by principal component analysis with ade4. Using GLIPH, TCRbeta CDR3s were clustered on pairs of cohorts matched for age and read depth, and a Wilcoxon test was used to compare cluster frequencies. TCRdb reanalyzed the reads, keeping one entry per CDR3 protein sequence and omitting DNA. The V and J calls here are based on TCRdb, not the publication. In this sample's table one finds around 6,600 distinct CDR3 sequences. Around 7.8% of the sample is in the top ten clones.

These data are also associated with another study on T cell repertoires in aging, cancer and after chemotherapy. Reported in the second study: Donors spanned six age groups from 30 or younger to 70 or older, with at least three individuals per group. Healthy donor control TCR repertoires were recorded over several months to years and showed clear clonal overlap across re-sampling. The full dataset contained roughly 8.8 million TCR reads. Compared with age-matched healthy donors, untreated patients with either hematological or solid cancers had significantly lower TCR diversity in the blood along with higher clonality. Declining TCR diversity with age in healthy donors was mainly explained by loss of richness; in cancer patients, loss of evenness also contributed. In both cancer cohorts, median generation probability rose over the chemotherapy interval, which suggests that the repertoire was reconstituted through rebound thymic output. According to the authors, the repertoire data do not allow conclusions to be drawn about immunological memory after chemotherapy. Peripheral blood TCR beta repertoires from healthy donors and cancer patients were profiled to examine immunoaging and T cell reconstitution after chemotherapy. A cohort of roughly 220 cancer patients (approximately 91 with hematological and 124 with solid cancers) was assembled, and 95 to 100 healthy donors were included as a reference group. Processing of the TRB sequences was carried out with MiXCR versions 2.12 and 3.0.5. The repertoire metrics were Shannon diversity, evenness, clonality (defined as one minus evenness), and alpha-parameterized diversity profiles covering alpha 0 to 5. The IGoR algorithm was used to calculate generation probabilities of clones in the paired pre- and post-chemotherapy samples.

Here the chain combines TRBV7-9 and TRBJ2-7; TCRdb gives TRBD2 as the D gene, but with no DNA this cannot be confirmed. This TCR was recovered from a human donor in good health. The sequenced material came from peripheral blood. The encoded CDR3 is CASSPPRGGRYYEQYF.